This TCR beta chain was recorded in a study of OX40 agonist ivuxolimab in advanced cancers. Study in general: Earlier anti-PD-1, anti-PD-L1 or anti-CTLA-4 therapy was permitted; 40% had received some.

Clones were sequenced by immunoSEQ multiplex PCR, and TCRdb holds only the in-frame ones, with some missing. The sample records about 29,000 clones, just over 90% being singletons. This clone has more than one count but fewer than ten. This clonotype originated in an adult with an advanced solid tumor such as melanoma, head and neck, liver or kidney cancer. The sequenced sample was CD4+ or CD8+ T cells sorted from blood, obtained in a trial of the OX40 agonist ivuxolimab.

The CDR3 protein is CAWRARARGGYTF. The CDR3 DNA sequence: TGTGCCTGGAGGGCGAGGGCAAGGGGAGGCTACACCTTC. This chain links TRBV30 with TRBJ1-2; perhaps TRBD1 as D (5 bases). Trimming left V 3 bases short and J 8 bases short, with 16 bases between. This CDR3 comprises 13 residues. Germline-derived CDR1 and CDR2 are GTSNPN and SVGIG (reference sequence).